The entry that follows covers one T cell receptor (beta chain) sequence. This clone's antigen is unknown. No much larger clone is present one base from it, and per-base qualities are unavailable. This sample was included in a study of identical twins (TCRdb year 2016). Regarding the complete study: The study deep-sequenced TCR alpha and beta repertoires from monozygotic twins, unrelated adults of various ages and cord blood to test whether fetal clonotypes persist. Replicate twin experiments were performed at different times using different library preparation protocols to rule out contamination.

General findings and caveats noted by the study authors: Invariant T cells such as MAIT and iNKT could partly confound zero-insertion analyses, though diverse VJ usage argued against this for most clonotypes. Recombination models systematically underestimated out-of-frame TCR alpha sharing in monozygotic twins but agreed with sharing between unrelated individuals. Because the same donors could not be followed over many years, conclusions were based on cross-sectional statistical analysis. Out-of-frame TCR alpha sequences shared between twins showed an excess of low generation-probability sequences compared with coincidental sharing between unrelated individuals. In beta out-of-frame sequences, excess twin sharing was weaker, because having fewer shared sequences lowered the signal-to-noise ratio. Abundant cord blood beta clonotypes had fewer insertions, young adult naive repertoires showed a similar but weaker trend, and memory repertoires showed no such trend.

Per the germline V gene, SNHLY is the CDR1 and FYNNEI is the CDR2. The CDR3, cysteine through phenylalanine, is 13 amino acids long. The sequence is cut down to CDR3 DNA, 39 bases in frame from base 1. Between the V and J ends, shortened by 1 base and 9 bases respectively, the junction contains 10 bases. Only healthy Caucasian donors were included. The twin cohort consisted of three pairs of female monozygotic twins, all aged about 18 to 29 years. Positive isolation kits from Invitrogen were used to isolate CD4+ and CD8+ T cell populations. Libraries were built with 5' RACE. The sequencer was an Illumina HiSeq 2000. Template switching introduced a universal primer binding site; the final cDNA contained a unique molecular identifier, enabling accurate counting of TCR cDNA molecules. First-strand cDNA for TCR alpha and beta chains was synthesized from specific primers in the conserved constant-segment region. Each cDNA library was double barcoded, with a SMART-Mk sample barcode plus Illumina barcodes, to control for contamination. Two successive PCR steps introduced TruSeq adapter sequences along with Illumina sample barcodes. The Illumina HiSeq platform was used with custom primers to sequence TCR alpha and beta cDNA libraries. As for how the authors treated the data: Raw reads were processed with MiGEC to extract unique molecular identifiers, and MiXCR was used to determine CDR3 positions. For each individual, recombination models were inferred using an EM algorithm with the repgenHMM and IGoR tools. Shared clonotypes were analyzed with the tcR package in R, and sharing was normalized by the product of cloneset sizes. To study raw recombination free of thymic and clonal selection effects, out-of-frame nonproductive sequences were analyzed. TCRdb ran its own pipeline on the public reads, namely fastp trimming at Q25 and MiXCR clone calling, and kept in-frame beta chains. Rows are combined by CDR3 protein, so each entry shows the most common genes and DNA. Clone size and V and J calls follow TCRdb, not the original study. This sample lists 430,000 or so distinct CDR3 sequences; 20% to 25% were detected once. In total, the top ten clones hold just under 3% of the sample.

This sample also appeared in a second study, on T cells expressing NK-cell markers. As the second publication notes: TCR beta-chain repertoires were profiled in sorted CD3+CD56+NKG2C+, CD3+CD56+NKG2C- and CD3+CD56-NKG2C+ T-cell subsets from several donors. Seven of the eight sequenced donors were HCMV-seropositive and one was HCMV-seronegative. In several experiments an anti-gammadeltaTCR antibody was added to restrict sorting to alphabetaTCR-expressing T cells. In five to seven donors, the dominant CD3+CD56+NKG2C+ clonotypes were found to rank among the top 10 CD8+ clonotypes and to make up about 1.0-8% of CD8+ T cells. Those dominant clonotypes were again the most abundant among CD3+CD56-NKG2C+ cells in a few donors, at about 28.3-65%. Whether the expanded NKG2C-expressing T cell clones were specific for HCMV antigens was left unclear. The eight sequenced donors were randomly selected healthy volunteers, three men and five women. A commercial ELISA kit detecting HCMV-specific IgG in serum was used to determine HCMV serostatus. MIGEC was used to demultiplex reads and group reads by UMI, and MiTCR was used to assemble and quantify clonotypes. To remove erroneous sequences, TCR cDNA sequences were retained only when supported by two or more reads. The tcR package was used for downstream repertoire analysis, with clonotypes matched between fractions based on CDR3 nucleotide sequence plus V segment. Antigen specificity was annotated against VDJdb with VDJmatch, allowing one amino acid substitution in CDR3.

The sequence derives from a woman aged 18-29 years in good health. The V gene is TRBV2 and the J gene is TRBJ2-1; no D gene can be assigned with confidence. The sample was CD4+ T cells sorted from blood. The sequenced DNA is TGTGCCAGCAGTGAAGATGTAGGCCTTGAGCAGTTCTTC. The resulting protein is CASSEDVGLEQFF.